Following are 16 T cell receptor beta chains from one sample sequenced in a study of response to subunit inactivated influenza vaccine. Each CDR3 protein gets one entry after TCRdb re-called the RT-PCR reads with MiXCR. This table has around 500,000 distinct CDR3 sequences, approximately 11% appearing once. The material was PBMCs from blood, obtained roughly 46 days after vaccination. The receptors originated from a man aged 50-60 years who received an inactivated influenza vaccine.

This clonotype was counted between two and nine times. This chain connects TRBV29-1 to TRBJ2-6; D is unresolved. The V gene lost 4 bases and the J gene lost 0 bases, with 4 bases spanning the gap. Germline assignment: CDR1 SQVTM and CDR2 ANQGSEA. The length of the CDR3 is 13 residues. This CDR3 is CSVAFSGANVLTF. The CDR3 DNA follows: TGCAGCGTTGCATTCTCTGGGGCCAACGTCCTGACTTTC. Full variable domain (missing parts from reference TRBV29-1 and TRBJ2-6): SAVISQKPSRDICQRGTSLTIQCQVDSQVTMMFWYRQQPGQSLTLIATANQGSEATYESGFVIDKFPISRPNLTFSTLTVSNMSPEDSSIYLCSVAFSGANVLTFGAGSRLTVL.

This clonotype appeared many times. The V call is TRBV7-2, the J call TRBJ2-1; D is possibly TRBD2 (6 bases). The V end was cut by 0 bases, the J end by 0 bases, with 18 bases between. The CDR3 consists of 19 residues. Germline lookup yields CDR1 SGHTA and CDR2 FQGNSA. This chain's CDR3 is CASSLAATWRGPSYNEQFF. CDR3 coding DNA: TGTGCCAGCAGCTTAGCAGCTACTTGGCGGGGCCCCTCCTACAATGAGCAGTTCTTC.

This clonotype was counted many times. The V and J genes are TRBV7-2 and TRBJ2-3; tentatively, D is TRBD1 (5 bases). V lost 2 bases, J lost 4 bases, and 13 bases lay in between. The CDR3 consists of 15 residues. CDR1 and CDR2 from the germline V gene are SGHTA and FQGNSA. CDR3 nucleotide sequence: TGTGCCAGCAGCTTAAGCTGGGGCGCCGCAGATACGCAGTATTTT. It is translated as CASSLSWGAADTQYF.

V and J are TRBV10-2 and TRBJ2-3; D is perhaps TRBD1 or TRBD2 (5 bases each). The CDR3 sequence is 14 residues long. The germline V gene has CDR1 WSHSY and CDR2 SAAADI. The germline V and J ends were trimmed by 2 bases and 5 bases, with 11 bases remaining between them. The DNA for the CDR3 is TGCGCCAGCAGTGAGAGTCGGGGCAGAGATACGCAGTATTTT. Translated: CASSESRGRDTQYF.

This clonotype was picked up a small number of times. V and J are TRBV20-1 and TRBJ2-2; D might be TRBD1 (6 bases). The V and J ends lost 0 bases and 2 bases respectively, with 10 bases between them. The germline gives CDR1 DFQATT, CDR2 SNEGSKA (reference sequence). CDR3 length: 15 residues. The CDR3 reads CSAREPGHNTGELFF. The CDR3 nucleotides are TGCAGTGCTAGAGAACCGGGACATAACACCGGGGAGCTGTTTTTT.

V is TRBV12-3 or TRBV12-4 and J is TRBJ2-7, with 8 positions matching TRBD2. There are 15 residues in the CDR3. The V segment lost 5 bases and the J segment 3 bases; nucleotides outside the gene matches: 9. The CDR3 is CASSPLKREYYEQYF. CDR3 coding DNA: TGTGCCAGCAGTCCGTTGAAGCGGGAGTACTACGAGCAGTACTTC.

A few counts support this clonotype. The V and J genes are TRBV10-3 and TRBJ2-7, with TRBD2 matching 8 bases. J lost 7 bases, V lost 1 base, and 12 bases had no gene match. Germline V gene sequence: CDR1 ENHRY, CDR2 SYGVKD. This CDR3 spans 16 amino acids. CDR3 nucleotides: TGTGCCATCAGTGAGTTAGGGACTAGGGACAATGCAGAGCAGTACTTC. Protein product: CAISELGTRDNAEQYF.

The genes are TRBV29-1 and TRBJ1-2; D not resolved. Per the germline V gene, CDR1 is SQVTM and CDR2 is ANQGSEA. The V and J ends lost 3 bases and 5 bases respectively, with 10 bases between them. CDR3 length: 12 residues. CDR3 amino acids: CSVDLGRYGYTF. CDR3 bases: TGCAGCGTTGATTTGGGAAGGTATGGCTACACCTTC.

The chain is built from TRBV7-3 and TRBJ2-2; the D is unclear. Per the germline V gene, CDR1 is SGHTA and CDR2 is FQGTGA. V was shortened by 1 base and J by 1 base, with 4 bases between the two germline ends. The CDR3 is 14 residues long. The chain's CDR3 is CASSLSWNTGELFF. The CDR3 DNA reads as TGTGCCAGCAGCTTAAGCTGGAACACCGGGGAGCTGTTTTTT.

This clonotype came up a few times. The chain links TRBV20-1 to TRBJ1-1, with 9 bases aligning to TRBD1. CDR1 is DFQATT and CDR2 is SNEGSKA in the germline V gene (reference sequence). The CDR3 runs 13 residues. J was trimmed by 0 bases and V by 6 bases; bases with no gene match: 2. The CDR3 here is CSARDRVNTEAFF. Here the CDR3 DNA reads TGCAGTGCCAGGGACAGGGTGAACACTGAAGCTTTCTTT.

This rearrangement joins TRBV5-6 to TRBJ2-3, with 9 positions matching TRBD1. The germline gives CDR1 SGHDT, CDR2 YYEEEE. V was clipped by 0 bases and J by 6 bases; unmatched bases: 8. This CDR3 spans 16 amino acids. CDR3 DNA sequence: TGTGCCAGCAGCTTGGCCAACAGGGGGCTTGTGGATACGCAGTATTTT. It yields the protein CASSLANRGLVDTQYF.

This clonotype was counted many times. The genes are TRBV24-1 and TRBJ2-3, with TRBD1 identical over 7 bases. The V and J ends lost 4 bases and 14 bases, in that order; junction bases with no gene match: 17. The germline CDR1 and CDR2 sequences are KGHDR and SFDVKD. There are 15 residues in the CDR3. The CDR3 sequence is CATSEHAGTASVVYF. The CDR3 coding sequence is TGTGCCACCAGTGAGCATGCCGGGACAGCGAGCGTGGTGTATTTT.

The genes are TRBV28 and TRBJ2-5; 10 nucleotides match TRBD1. The J segment lost 0 bases and the V segment lost 5 bases, leaving 6 bases of the junction unmatched. Germline CDR1 reads MDHEN; CDR2 reads SYDVKM. This CDR3 comprises 16 residues. CDR3 amino acids: CASSILGQGDQETQYF. The CDR3, as DNA: TGTGCCAGCAGTATTCTAGGACAGGGGGACCAAGAGACCCAGTACTTC.

As to this clonotype: One junction end disagrees with the germline gene, perhaps due to a read error. The CDR3: CACSPQGWTGELFF. CDR3 nucleotide sequence: TGTGCCTGCAGCCCACAGGGGTGGACCGGGGAGCTGTTTTTT. This chain joins TRBV7-2 and TRBJ2-2, with 7 bases matching TRBD1. Germline CDR1 and CDR2: SGHTA and FQGNSA. The CDR3 loop spans 14 amino acids.

The chain has TRBV3-1 and TRBJ2-4, with 11 positions matching TRBD1. Germline V lookup: CDR1 LGHDT, CDR2 YNNKEL (reference sequence). The V gene end was trimmed by 3 bases and the J gene end by 6 bases; junction bases not matched to a gene: 7. The CDR3 runs 16 residues. CDR3 amino acids: CASSQRTGGPRNIQYF. The CDR3, as DNA: TGTGCCAGCAGCCAGCGGACAGGGGGCCCCCGAAACATTCAGTACTTC.

This clonotype was counted a few times. The gene calls are TRBV10-3 and TRBJ2-3; 12 bases map to TRBD2. This CDR3 region has 16 residues. V was pared by 2 bases and J by 1 base, with 1 base of the junction left unmatched. From germline, CDR1 is ENHRY and CDR2 SYGVKD. The CDR3 region is CAISERTSGGTDTQYF. CDR3 nucleotide sequence: TGTGCCATCAGTGAGCGGACTAGCGGGGGCACAGATACGCAGTATTTT.